This T cell receptor (beta chain) was retrieved from a study of blood T cell repertoires in COVID-19. Assay: immunoSEQ multiplex PCR; the TCRdb copy retains only in-frame clones and omits some. The sample carries approximately 260,000 clones, around 90% recorded once. Germline V gives CDR1 MNHEY, CDR2 SMNVEV (reference sequence). CDR3 size: 13 residues. Between the trimmed V and J ends, which lost 2 bases and 4 bases, there was a span of 9 bases. The study recruited people aged roughly 18 to 100 years across under 25 US areas. Among Cohort 3 donors, those recovered had two negative PCRs, clearance, or symptom resolution.

Sequenced sample: PBMCs or T cells enriched from blood (not recorded which). The chain couples TRBV27 to TRBJ2-7; possible D gene TRBD2, 5 bases. The sequence was obtained from a woman in her late teens or twenties who had recovered from COVID-19. The CDR3 DNA sequence: TGTGCCAGCAGTTTAGGAGGCAGGTACGAGCAGTACTTC. Translated, it gives CASSLGGRYEQYF.